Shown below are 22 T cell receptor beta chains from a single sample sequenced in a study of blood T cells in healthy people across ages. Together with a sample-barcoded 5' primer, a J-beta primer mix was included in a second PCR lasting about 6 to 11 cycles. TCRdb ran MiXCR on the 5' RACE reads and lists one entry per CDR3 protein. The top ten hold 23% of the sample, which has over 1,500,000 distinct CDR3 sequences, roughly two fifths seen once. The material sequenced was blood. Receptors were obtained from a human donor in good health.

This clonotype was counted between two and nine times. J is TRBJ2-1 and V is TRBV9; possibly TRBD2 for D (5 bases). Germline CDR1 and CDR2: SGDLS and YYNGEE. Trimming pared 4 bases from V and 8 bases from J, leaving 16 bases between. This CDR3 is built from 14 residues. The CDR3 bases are TGTGCCAGCAGCATTCGGGGTTCGGGCCATGAGCAGTTCTTC. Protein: CASSIRGSGHEQFF.

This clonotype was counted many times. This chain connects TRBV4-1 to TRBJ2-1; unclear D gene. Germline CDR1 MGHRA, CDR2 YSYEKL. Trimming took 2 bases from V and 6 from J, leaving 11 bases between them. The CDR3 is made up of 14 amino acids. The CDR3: CASSQPTTVNEQFF. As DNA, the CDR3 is TGCGCCAGCAGCCAACCAACGACGGTCAATGAGCAGTTCTTC.

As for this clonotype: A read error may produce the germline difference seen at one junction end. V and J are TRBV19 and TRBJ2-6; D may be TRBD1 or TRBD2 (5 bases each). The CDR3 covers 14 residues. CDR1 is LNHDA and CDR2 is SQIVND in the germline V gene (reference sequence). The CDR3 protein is CASIRGAGANVRTF. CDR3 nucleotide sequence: TGTGCCAGTATTCGGGGCGCTGGGGCCAACGTCCGGACTTTC. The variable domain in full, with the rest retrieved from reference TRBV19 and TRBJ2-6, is DGGITQSPKYLFRKEGQNVTLSCEQNLNHDAMYWYRQDPGQGLRLIYYSQIVNDFQKGDIAEGYSVSREKKESFPLTVTSAQKNPTAFYLCASIRGAGANVRTFGAGSRLTVL.

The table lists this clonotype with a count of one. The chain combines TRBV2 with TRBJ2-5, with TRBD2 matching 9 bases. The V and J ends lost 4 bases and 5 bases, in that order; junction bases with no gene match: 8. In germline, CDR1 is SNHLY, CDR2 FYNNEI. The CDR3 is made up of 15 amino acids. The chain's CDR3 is CASSVIAGAAETQYF. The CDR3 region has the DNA TGTGCCAGCAGTGTTATAGCGGGGGCGGCGGAGACCCAGTACTTC.

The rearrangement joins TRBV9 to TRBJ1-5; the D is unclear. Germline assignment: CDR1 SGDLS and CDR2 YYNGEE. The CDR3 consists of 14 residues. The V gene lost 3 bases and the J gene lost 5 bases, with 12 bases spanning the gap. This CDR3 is CASSADGSDQPQHF. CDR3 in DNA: TGTGCCAGCAGCGCGGACGGGAGTGATCAGCCCCAGCATTTT. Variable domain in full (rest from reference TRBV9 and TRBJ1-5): DSGVTQTPKHLITATGQRVTLRCSPRSGDLSVYWYQQSLDQGLQFLIQYYNGEERAKGNILERFSAQQFPDLHSELNLSSLELGDSALYFCASSADGSDQPQHFGDGTRLSIL.

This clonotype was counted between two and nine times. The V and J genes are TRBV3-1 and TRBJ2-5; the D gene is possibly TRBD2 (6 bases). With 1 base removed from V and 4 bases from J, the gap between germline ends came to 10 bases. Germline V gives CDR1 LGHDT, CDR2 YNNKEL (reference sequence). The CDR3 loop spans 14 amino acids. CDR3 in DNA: TGTGCCAGCAGCCAAGGACTAGGAGGAGAGACCCAGTACTTC. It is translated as CASSQGLGGETQYF.

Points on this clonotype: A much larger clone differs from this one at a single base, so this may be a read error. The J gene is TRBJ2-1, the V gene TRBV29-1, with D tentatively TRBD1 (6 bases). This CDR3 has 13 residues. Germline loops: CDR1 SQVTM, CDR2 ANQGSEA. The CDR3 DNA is TGCAGCGTCACCGGACAGTCCTGGAATGGGCAGTTCTTC. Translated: CSVTGQSWNGQFF.

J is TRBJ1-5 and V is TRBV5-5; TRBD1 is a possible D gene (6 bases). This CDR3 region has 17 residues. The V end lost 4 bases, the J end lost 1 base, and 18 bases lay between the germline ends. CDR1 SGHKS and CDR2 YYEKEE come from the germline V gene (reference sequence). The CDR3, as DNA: TGTGCCAGCAGCCGAGAGCCGAAGGGGGGCAGCAATCAGCCCCAGCATTTT. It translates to CASSREPKGGSNQPQHF.

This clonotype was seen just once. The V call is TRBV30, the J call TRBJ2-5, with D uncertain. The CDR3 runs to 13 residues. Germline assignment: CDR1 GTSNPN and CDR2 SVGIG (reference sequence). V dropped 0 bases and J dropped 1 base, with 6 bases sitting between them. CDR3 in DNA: TGTGCCTGGAGTGTGTCAGGCCAAGAGACCCAGTACTTC. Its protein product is CAWSVSGQETQYF. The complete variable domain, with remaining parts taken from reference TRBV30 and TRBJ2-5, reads SQTIHQWPATLVQPVGSPLSLECTVEGTSNPNLYWYRQAAGRGLQLLFYSVGIGQISSEVPQNLSASRPQDRQFILSSKKLLLSDSGFYLCAWSVSGQETQYFGPGTRLLVL.

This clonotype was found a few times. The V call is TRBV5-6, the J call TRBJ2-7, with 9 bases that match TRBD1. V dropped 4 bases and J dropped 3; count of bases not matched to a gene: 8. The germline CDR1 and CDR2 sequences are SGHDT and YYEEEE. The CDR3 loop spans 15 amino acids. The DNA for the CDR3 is TGTGCCAGCAGCCCTACGGGGACAGGGATCTACGAGCAGTACTTC. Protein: CASSPTGTGIYEQYF.

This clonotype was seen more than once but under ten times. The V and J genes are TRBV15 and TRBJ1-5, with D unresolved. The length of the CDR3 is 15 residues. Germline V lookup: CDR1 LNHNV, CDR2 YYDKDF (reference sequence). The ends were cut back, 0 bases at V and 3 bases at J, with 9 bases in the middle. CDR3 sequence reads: CATSRDLGINQPQHF. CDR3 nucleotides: TGTGCCACCAGCAGAGATCTAGGAATCAATCAGCCCCAGCATTTT.

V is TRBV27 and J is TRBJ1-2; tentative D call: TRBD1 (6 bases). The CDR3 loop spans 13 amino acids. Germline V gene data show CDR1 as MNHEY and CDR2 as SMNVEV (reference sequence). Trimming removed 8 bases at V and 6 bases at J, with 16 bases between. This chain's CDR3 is CASGQGQWDGYTF. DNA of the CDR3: TGTGCCAGCGGTCAGGGGCAATGGGATGGCTACACCTTC.

For the CDR3, the DNA is TGTGCCAGCAGCGCGTCCGGGACTGAGAGTTCCTACGAGCAGTACTTC. This encodes CASSASGTESSYEQYF. This chain connects TRBV7-9 to TRBJ2-7; maybe TRBD2 (6 bases). Germline lookup yields CDR1 SEHNR and CDR2 FQNEAQ (reference sequence). The V end was cut by 5 bases, the J end by 1 base, with 18 bases between. This CDR3 spans 16 amino acids.

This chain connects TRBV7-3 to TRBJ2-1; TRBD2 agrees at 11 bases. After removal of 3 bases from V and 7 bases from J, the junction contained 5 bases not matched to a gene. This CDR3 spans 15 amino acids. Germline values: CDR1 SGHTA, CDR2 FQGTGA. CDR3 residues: CASSFSGGARNEQFF. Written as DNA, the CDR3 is TGTGCCAGCAGCTTTAGCGGGGGGGCTCGAAATGAGCAGTTCTTC.

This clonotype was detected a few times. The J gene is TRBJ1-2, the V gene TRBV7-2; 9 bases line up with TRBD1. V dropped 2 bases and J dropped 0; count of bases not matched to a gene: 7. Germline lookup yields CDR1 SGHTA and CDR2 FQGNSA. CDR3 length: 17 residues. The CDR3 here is CASSLQTGGLANYGYTF. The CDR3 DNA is TGTGCCAGCAGCTTACAGACAGGGGGTCTAGCTAACTATGGCTACACCTTC.

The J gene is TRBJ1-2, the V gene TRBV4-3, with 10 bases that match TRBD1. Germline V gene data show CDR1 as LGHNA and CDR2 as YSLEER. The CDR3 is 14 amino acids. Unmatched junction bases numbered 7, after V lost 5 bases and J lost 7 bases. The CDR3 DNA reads TGCGCCAGCAGCACGTTCGACAGGGGGCTTGGCTACACCTTC. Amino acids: CASSTFDRGLGYTF.

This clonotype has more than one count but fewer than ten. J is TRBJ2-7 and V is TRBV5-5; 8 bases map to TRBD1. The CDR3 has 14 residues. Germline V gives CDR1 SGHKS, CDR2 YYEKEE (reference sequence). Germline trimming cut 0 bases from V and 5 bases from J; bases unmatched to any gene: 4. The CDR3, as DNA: TGTGCCAGCAGCTTGGTCGGACAGGGTCACGAGCAGTACTTC. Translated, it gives CASSLVGQGHEQYF.

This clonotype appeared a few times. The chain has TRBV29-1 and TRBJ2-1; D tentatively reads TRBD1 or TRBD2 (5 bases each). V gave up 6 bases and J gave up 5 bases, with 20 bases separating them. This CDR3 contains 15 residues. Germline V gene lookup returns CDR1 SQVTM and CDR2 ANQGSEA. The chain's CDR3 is CSVAGTPTSNNEQFF. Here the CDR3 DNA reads TGCAGCGTGGCAGGGACCCCCACTTCTAACAATGAGCAGTTCTTC.

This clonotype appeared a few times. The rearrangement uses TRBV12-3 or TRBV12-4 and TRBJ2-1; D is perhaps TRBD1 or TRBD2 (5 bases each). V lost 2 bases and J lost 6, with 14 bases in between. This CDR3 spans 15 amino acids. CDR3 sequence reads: CASSLFRGPSNEQFF. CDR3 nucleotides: TGTGCCAGCAGTTTATTTCGGGGCCCTTCCAATGAGCAGTTCTTC.

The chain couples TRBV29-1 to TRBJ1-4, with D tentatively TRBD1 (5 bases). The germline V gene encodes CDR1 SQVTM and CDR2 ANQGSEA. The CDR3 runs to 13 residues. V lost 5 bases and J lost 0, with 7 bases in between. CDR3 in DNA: TGCAGCGTTCGCAGGGCAACTAATGAAAAACTGTTTTTT. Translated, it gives CSVRRATNEKLFF.

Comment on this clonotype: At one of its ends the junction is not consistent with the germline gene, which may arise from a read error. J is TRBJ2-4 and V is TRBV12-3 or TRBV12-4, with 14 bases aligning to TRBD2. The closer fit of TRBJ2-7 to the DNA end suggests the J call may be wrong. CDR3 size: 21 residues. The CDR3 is CAGSPRGLAGEGSLNKNEQYF. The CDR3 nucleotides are TGTGCCGGCAGTCCCCGGGGACTAGCGGGGGAAGGATCCTTAAATAAGAACGAGCAGTACTTC.

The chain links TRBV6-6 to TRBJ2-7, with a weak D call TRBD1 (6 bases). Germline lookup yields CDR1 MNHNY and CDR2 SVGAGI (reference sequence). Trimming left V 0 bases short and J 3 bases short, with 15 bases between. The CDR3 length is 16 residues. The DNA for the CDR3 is TGTGCCAGCAGTTACTCGAATTTTCAGGGGATCTACGAGCAGTACTTC. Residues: CASSYSNFQGIYEQYF.